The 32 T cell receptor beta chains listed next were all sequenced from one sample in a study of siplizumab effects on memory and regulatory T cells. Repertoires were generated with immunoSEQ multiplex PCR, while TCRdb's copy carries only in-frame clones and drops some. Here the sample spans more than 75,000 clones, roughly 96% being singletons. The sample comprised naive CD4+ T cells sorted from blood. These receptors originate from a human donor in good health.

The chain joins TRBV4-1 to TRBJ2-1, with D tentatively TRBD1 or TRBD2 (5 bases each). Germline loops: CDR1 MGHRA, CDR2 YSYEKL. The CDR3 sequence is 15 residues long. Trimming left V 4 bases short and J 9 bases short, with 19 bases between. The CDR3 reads CASSPLILDGGEQFF. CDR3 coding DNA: TGCGCCAGCAGCCCCCTAATTCTAGATGGGGGTGAGCAGTTCTTC.

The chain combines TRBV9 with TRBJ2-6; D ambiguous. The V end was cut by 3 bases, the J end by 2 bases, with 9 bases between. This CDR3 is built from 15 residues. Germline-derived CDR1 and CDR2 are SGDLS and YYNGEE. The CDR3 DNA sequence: TGTGCCAGCAGCGCTGAAAACCCTGGGGCCAACGTCCTGACTTTC. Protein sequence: CASSAENPGANVLTF.

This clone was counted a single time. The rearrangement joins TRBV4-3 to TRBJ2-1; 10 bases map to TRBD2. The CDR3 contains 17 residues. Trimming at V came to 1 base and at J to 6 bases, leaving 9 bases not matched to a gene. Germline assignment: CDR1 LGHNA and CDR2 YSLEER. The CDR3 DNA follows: TGCGCCAGCAGCCAAGTGGGTTCAGCGGGGGGGGTCAATGAGCAGTTCTTC. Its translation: CASSQVGSAGGVNEQFF.

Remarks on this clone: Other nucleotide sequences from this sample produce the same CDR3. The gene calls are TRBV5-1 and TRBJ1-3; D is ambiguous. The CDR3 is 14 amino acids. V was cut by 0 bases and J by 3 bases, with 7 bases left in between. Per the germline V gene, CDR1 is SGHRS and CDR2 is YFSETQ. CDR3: CASSLAGRGNTIYF. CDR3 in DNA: TGCGCCAGCAGCTTGGCCGGACGTGGAAACACCATATATTTT.

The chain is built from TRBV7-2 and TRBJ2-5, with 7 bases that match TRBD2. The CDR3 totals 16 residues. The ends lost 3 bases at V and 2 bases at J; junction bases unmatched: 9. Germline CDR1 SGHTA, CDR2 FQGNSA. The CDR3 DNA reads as TGTGCCAGCAGCTTGGGGATAGCGGGCTCACAAGAGACCCAGTACTTC. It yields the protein CASSLGIAGSQETQYF.

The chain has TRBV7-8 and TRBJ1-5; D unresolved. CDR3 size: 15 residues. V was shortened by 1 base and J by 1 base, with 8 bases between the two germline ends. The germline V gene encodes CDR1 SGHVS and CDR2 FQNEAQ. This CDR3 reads CASSLEFASNQPQHF. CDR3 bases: TGTGCCAGCAGCTTAGAGTTCGCCAGCAATCAGCCCCAGCATTTT. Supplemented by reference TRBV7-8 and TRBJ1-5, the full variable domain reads GAGVSQSPRYKVAKRGQDVALRCDPISGHVSLFWYQQALGQGPEFLTYFQNEAQLDKSGLPSDRFFAERPEGSVSTLKIQRTQQEDSAVYLCASSLEFASNQPQHFGDGTRLSIL.

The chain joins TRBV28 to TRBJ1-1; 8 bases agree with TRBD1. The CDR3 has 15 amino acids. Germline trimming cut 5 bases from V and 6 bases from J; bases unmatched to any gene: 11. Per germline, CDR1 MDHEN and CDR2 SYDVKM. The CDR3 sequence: CASSPSGQGRAEAFF. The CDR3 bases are TGTGCCAGCAGTCCCTCAGGACAGGGAAGGGCTGAAGCTTTCTTT.

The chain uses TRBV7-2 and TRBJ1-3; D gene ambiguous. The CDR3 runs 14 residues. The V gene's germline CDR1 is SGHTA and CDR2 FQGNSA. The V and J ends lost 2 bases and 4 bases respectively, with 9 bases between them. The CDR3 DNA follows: TGTGCCAGCAGCTTAAGTCCATCCGGAAACACCATATATTTT. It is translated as CASSLSPSGNTIYF.

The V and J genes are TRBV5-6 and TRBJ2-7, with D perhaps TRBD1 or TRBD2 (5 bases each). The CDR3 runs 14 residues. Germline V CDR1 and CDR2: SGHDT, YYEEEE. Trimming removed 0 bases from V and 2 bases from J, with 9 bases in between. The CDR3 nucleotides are TGTGCCAGCAGCTTGGTGGGGGAAGCCTACGAGCAGTACTTC. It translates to CASSLVGEAYEQYF.

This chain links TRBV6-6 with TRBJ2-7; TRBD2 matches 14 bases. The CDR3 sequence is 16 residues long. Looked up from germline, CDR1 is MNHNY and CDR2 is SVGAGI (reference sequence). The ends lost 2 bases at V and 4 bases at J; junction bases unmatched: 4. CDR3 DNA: TGTGCCAGCAGTTACAAAGGGACTAGCGGGGGTTACGAGCAGTACTTC. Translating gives CASSYKGTSGGYEQYF.

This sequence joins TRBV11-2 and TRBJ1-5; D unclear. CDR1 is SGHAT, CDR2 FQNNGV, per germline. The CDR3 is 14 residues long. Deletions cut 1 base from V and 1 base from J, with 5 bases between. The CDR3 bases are TGTGCCAGCAGCTTAGGCCAGAGCAATCAGCCCCAGCATTTT. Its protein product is CASSLGQSNQPQHF.

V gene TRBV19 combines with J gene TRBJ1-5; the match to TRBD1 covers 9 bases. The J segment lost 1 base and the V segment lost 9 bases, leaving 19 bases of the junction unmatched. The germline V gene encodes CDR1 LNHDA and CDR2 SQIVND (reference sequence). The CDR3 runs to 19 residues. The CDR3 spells CASLPSYSSDRGSNQPQHF. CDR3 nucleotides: TGTGCCAGCCTTCCCTCATACTCTTCGGACAGGGGCAGCAATCAGCCCCAGCATTTT.

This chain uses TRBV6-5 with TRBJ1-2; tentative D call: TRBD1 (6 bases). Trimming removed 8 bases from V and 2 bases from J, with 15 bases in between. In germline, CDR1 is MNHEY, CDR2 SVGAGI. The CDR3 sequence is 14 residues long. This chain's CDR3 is CASAYSGTNYGYTF. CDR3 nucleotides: TGTGCCAGCGCATACTCCGGGACAAACTATGGCTACACCTTC.

For the CDR3, the DNA is TGCGCCAGCAGCCAATCCCTTGGTGGACAGGGTGACAATCAGCCCCAGCATTTT. Encoded protein: CASSQSLGGQGDNQPQHF. This sequence joins TRBV4-3 and TRBJ1-5; TRBD1 matches 8 bases. Per the germline V gene, CDR1 is LGHNA and CDR2 is YSLEER. The CDR3 extends over 18 amino acids. J was trimmed by 3 bases and V by 2 bases; bases with no gene match: 12.

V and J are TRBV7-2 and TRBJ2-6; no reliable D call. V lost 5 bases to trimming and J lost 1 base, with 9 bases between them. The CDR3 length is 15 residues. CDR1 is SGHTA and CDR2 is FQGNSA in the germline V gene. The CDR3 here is CASSRLISGANVLTF. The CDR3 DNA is TGTGCCAGCAGCCGACTGATATCTGGGGCCAACGTCCTGACTTTC. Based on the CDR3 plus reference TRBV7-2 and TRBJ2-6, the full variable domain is GAGVSQSPSNKVTEKGKDVELRCDPISGHTALYWYRQSLGQGLEFLIYFQGNSAPDKSGLPSDRFSAERTGGSVSTLTIQRTQQEDSAVYLCASSRLISGANVLTFGAGSRLTVL.

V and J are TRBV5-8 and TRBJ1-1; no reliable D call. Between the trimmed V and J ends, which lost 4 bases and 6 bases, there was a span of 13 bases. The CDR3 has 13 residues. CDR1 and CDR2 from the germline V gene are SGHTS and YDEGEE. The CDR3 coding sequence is TGTGCCAGCAGCAGCTGGGGAGGTGCTGAAGCTTTCTTT. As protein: CASSSWGGAEAFF.

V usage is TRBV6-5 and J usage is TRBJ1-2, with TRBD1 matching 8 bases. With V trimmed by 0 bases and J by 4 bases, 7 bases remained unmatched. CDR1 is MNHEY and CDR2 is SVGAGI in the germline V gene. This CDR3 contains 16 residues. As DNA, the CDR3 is TGTGCCAGCAGTTACTCAGCGACAGGGGTAGGCTATGGCTACACCTTC. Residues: CASSYSATGVGYGYTF.

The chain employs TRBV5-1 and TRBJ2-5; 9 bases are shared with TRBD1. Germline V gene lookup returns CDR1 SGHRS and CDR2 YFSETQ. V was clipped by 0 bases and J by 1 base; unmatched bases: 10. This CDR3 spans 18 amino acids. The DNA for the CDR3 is TGCGCCAGCAGCTTGGAGGTTTTCGGGACAGGGCGCCAAGAGACCCAGTACTTC. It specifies CASSLEVFGTGRQETQYF.

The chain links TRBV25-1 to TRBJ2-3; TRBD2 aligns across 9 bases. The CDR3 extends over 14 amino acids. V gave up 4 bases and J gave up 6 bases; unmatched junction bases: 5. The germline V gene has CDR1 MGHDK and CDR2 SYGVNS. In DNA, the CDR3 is TGTGCCAGCAGTGTCCTAGCGGGGTCTGATACGCAGTATTTT. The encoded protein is CASSVLAGSDTQYF.

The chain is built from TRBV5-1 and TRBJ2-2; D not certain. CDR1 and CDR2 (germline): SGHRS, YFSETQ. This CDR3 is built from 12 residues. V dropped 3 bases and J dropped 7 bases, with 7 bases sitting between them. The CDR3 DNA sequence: TGCGCCAGCAGCTCGAACGGCGGGGAGCTGTTTTTT. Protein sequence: CASSSNGGELFF.

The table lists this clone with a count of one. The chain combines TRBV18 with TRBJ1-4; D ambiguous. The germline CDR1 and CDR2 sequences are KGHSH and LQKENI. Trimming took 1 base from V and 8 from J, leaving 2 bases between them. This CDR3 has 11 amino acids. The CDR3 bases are TGTGCCAGCTCACCACAGGAAAAACTGTTTTTT. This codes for CASSPQEKLFF.

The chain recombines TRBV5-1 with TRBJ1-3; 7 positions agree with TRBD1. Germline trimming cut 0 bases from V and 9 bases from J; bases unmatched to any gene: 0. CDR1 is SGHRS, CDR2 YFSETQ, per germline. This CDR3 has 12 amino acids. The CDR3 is CASSLAGGTIYF. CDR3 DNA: TGCGCCAGCAGCTTGGCAGGGGGCACCATATATTTT.

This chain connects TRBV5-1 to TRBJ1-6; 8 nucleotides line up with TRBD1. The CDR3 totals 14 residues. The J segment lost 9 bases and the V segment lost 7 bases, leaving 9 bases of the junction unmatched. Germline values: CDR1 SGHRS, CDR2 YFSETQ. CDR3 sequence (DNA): TGCGCCAGCCGATCGGGACAGGAAACTTCACCCCTCCACTTT. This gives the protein CASRSGQETSPLHF.

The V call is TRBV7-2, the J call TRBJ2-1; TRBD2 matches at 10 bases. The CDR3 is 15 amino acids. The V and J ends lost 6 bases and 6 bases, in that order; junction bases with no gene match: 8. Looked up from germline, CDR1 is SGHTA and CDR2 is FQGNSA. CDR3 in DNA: TGTGCCAGCAGTCTCACTAGCGGGGTAATCAATGAGCAGTTCTTC. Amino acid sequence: CASSLTSGVINEQFF.

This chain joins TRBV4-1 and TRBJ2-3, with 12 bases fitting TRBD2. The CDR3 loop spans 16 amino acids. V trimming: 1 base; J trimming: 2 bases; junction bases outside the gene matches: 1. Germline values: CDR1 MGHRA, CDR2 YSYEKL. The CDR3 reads CASSQGTSGNTDTQYF. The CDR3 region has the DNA TGCGCCAGCAGCCAAGGGACTAGCGGGAACACAGATACGCAGTATTTT.

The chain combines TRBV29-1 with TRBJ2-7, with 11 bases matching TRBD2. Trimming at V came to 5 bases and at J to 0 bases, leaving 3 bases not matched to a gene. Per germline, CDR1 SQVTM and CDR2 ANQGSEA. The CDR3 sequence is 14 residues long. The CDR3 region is CSVSGTSGSYEQYF. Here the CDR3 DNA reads TGCAGCGTTTCCGGGACTAGCGGCTCCTACGAGCAGTACTTC.

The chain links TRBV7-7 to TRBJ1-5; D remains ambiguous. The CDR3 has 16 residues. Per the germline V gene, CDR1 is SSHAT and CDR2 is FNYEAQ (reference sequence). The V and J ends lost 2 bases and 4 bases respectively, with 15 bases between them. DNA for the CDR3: TGTGCCAGCAGCTTACTTCACACCACGGGGAATCAGCCCCAGCATTTT. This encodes CASSLLHTTGNQPQHF.

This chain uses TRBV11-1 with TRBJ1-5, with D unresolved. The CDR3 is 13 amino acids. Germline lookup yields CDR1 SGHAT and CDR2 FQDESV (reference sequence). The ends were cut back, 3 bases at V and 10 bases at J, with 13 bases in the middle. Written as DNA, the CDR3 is TGTGCCAGCAGCTTCGATTCCGGTACACCCCAGCATTTT. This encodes CASSFDSGTPQHF. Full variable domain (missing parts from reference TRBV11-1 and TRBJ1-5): EAEVAQSPRYKITEKSQAVAFWCDPISGHATLYWYRQILGQGPELLVQFQDESVVDDSQLPKDRFSAERLKGVDSTLKIQPAELGDSAMYLCASSFDSGTPQHFGDGTRLSIL.

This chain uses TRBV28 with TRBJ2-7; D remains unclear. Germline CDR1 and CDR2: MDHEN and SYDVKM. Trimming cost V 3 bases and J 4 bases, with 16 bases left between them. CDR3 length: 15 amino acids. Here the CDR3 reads CASSLWLILSYEQYF. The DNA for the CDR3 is TGTGCCAGCAGTTTGTGGCTAATATTATCATACGAGCAGTACTTC. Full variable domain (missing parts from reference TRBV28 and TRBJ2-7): DVKVTQSSRYLVKRTGEKVFLECVQDMDHENMFWYRQDPGLGLRLIYFSYDVKMKEKGDIPEGYSVSREKKERFSLILESASTNQTSMYLCASSLWLILSYEQYFGPGTRLTVT.

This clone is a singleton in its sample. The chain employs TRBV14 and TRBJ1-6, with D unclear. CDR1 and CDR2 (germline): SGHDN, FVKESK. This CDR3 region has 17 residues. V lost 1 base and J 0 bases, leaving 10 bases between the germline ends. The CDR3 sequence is CASSQVQPGSYNSPLHF. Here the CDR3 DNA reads TGTGCCAGCAGCCAAGTCCAGCCGGGCTCCTATAATTCACCCCTCCACTTT.

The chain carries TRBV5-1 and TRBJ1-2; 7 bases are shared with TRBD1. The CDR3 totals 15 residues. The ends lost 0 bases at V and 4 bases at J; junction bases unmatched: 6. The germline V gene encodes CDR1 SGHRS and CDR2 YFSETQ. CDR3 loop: CASSLAGDSVYGYTF. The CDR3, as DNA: TGCGCCAGCAGCTTGGCAGGGGACAGCGTCTATGGCTACACCTTC.

The CDR3 is CASSPGGTEAFF. The CDR3 coding sequence is TGTGCCAGCAGCCCGGGGGGGACTGAAGCTTTCTTT. J is TRBJ1-1 and V is TRBV7-9; tentatively, D is TRBD1 (5 bases). Looked up from germline, CDR1 is SEHNR and CDR2 is FQNEAQ (reference sequence). Trimming shortened V by 5 bases and J by 5 bases, and 9 bases separated the two germline ends. The CDR3 is made up of 12 amino acids. The entire variable domain, with the rest obtained from reference TRBV7-9 and TRBJ1-1, is as follows: DTGVSQNPRHKITKRGQNVTFRCDPISEHNRLYWYRQTLGQGPEFLTYFQNEAQLEKSRLLSDRFSAERPKGSFSTLEIQRTEQGDSAMYLCASSPGGTEAFFGQGTRLTVV.